This T cell receptor (beta chain) was documented in a study of blood T cell repertoires in COVID-19. Overall study: COVID-19 samples, acute and convalescent, were from the United States, Italy and Spain.

This clone was recorded only once. The germline gives CDR1 SGHRS, CDR2 YFSETQ. Between the trimmed V and J ends, which lost 0 bases and 3 bases, there was a span of 8 bases. The CDR3 has 14 residues. Authors' analysis steps: Researchers report that nucleated cell counts were estimated from reference gene primer amplification. TCRdb's copy holds only in-frame clones and misses some; the assay was immunoSEQ multiplex PCR. V, J and clone size are those of that table, while D and trimming were read from the DNA. The sample includes approximately 240,000 clones, approximately 86% seen only once; the top ten take 4.9%.

This receptor was taken from a woman aged 80 or over with active or convalescent COVID-19. Sequenced: peripheral blood. J is TRBJ2-3 and V is TRBV5-1, with TRBD1 as a possible D gene (5 bases). In DNA form, the CDR3 reads TGCGCCAGCAGCTTGGGACAGCGTACAGATACGCAGTATTTT. This encodes CASSLGQRTDTQYF.